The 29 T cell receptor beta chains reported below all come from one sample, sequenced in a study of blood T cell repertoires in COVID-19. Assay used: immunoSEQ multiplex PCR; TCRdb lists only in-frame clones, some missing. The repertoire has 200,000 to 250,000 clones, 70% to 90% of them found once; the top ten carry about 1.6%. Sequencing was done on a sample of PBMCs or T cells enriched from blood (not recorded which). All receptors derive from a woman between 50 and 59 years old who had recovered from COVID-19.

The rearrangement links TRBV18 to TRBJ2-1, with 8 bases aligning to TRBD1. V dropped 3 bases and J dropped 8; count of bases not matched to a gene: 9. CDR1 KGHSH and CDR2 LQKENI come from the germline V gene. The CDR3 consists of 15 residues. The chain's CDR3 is CASSPLGTGRDEQFF. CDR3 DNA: TGTGCCAGCTCACCTCTAGGGACAGGCCGGGATGAGCAGTTCTTC.

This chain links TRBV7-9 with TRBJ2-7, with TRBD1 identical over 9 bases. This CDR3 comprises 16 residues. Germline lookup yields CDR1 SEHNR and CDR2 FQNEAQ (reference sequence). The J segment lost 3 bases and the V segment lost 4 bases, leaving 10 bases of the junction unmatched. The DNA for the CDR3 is TGTGCCAGCAGCTCAACGGGCCGGACAGGGGACTACGAGCAGTACTTC. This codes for CASSSTGRTGDYEQYF. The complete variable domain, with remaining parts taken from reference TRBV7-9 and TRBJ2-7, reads DTGVSQNPRHKITKRGQNVTFRCDPISEHNRLYWYRQTLGQGPEFLTYFQNEAQLEKSRLLSDRFSAERPKGSFSTLEIQRTEQGDSAMYLCASSSTGRTGDYEQYFGPGTRLTVT.

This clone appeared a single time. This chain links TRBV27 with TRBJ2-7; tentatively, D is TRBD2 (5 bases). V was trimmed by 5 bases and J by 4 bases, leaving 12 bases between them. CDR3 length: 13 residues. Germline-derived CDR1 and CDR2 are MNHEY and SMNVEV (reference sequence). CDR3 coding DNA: TGTGCCAGCAGTCCCCCGGGCGGGTACGAGCAGTACTTC. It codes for CASSPPGGYEQYF.

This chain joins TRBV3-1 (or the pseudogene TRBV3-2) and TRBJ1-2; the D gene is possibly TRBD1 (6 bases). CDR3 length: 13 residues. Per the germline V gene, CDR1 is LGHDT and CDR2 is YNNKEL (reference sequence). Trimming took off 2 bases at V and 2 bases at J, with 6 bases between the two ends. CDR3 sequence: CASSQQGNYGYTF. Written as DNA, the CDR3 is TGTGCCAGCAGCCAACAGGGGAACTATGGCTACACCTTC.

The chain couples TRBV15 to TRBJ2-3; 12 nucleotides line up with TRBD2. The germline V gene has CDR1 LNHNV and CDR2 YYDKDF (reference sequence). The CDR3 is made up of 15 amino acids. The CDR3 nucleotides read TGTGCTACGAGGGGGACTAGCGGGAGCACAGATACGCAGTATTTT. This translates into CATRGTSGSTDTQYF.

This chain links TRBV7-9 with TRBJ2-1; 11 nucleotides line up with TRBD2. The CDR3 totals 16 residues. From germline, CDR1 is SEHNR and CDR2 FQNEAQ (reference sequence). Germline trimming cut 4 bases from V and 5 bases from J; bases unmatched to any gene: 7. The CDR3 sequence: CASSSSGLAGDNEQFF. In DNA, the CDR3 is TGTGCCAGCAGCTCCTCCGGACTAGCGGGCGACAATGAGCAGTTCTTC.

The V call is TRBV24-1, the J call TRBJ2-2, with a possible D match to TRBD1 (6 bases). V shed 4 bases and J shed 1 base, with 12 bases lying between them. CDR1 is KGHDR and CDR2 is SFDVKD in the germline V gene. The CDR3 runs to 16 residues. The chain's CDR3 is CATSDPDRQNTGELFF. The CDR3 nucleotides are TGTGCCACCAGTGACCCCGACAGGCAGAACACCGGGGAGCTGTTTTTT.

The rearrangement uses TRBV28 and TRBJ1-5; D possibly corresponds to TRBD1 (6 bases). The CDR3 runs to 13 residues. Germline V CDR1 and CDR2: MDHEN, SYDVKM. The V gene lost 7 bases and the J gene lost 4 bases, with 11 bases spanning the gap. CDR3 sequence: CASTSDRNQPQHF. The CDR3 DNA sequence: TGTGCCAGCACCTCGGACAGAAATCAGCCCCAGCATTTT.

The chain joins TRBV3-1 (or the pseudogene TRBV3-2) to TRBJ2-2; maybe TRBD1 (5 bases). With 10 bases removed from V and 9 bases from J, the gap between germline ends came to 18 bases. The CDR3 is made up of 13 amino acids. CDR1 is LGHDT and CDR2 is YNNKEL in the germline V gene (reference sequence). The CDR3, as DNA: TGTGCCACCACAGGTGGCGGAGCCCGGGAGCTGTTTTTT. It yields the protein CATTGGGARELFF.

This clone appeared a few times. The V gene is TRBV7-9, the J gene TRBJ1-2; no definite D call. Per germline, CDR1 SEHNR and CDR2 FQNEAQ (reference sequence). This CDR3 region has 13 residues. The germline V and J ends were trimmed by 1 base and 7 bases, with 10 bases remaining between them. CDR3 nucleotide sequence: TGTGCCAGCAGCTTAGAGCTGTATGGTGGCTACACCTTC. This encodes CASSLELYGGYTF.

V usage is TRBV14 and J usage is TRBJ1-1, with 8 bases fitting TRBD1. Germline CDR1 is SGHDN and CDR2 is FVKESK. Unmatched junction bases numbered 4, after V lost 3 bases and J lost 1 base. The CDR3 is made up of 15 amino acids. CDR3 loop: CASSHQTGANTEAFF. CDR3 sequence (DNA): TGTGCCAGCAGCCACCAGACAGGGGCGAACACTGAAGCTTTCTTT.

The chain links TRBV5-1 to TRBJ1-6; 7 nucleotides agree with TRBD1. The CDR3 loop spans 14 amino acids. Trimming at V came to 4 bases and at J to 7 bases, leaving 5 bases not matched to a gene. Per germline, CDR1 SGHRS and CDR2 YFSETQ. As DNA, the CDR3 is TGCGCCAGCAGCCCGGGACAGCAGAATTCACCCCTCCACTTT. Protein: CASSPGQQNSPLHF.

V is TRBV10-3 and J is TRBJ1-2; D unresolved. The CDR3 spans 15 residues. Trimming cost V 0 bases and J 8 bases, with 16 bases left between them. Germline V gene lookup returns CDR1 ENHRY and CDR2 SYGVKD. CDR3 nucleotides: TGTGCCATCAGTGAGTCGGATAGAGGGCTTGGCGGCTACACCTTC. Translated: CAISESDRGLGGYTF.

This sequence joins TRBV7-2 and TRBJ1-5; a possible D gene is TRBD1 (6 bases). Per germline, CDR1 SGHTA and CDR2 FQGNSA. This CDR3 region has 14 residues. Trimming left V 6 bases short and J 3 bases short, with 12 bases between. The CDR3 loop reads CASRLTGYNQPQHF. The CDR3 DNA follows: TGTGCCAGCAGGCTTACAGGGTACAATCAGCCCCAGCATTTT.

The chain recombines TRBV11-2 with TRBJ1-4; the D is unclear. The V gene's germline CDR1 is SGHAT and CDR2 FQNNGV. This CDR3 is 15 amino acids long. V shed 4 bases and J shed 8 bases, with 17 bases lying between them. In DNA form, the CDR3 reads TGTGCCAGCAGCTCGGATCCCCAGGAATCAGAAAAACTGTTTTTT. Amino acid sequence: CASSSDPQESEKLFF. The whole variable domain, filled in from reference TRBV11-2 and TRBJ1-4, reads EAGVAQSPRYKIIEKRQSVAFWCNPISGHATLYWYQQILGQGPKLLIQFQNNGVVDDSQLPKDRFSAERLKGVDSTLKIQPAKLEDSAVYLCASSSDPQESEKLFFGSGTQLSVL.

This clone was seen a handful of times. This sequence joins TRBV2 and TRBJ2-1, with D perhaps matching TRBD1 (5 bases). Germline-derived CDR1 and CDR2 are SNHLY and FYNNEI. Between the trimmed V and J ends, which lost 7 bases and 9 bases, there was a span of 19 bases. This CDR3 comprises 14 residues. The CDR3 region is CASTGQPLWSEQFF. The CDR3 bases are TGTGCCAGCACCGGACAACCACTATGGTCTGAGCAGTTCTTC.

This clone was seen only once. DNA for the CDR3: TGTGCCAGCAGCATGGACACCCTTACCCACAATGAGCAGTTCTTC. It translates to CASSMDTLTHNEQFF. V is TRBV5-4 and J is TRBJ2-1, with a tentative D call TRBD1 (5 bases). Germline CDR1 SGHNT, CDR2 YYREEE (reference sequence). This CDR3 is built from 15 residues. The V end was cut by 4 bases, the J end by 5 bases, with 16 bases between.

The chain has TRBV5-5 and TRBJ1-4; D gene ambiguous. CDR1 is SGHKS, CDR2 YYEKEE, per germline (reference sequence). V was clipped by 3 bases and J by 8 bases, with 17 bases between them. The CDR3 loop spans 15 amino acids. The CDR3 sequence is CASSSSSSLPEKLFF. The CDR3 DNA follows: TGTGCCAGCAGCTCGAGTTCGAGTTTACCCGAAAAACTGTTTTTT.

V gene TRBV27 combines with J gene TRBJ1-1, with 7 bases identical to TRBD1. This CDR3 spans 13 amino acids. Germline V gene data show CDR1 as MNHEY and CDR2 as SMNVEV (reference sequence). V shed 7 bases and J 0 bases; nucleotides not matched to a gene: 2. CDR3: CASMDRLNTEAFF. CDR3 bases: TGTGCCAGCATGGACAGGTTGAACACTGAAGCTTTCTTT.

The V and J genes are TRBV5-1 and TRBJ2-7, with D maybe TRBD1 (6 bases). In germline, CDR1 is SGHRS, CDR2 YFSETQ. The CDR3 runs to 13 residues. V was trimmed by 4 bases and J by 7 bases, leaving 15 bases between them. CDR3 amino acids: CASSLQGFEEQYF. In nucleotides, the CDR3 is TGCGCCAGCAGCCTACAGGGTTTTGAGGAGCAGTACTTC.

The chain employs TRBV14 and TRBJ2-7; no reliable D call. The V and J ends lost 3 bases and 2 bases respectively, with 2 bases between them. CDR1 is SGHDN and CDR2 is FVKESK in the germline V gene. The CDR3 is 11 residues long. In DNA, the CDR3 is TGTGCCAGCAGCCATACCTACGAGCAGTACTTC. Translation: CASSHTYEQYF.

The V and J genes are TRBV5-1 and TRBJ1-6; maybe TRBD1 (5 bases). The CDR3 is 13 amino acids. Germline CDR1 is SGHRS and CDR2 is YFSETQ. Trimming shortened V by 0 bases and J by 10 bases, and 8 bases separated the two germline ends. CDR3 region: CASSLAGHSPLHF. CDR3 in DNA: TGCGCCAGCAGCTTGGCAGGGCACTCACCCCTCCACTTT. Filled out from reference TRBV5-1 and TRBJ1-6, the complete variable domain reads KAGVTQTPRYLIKTRGQQVTLSCSPISGHRSVSWYQQTPGQGLQFLFEYFSETQRNKGNFPGRFSGRQFSNSRSEMNVSTLELGDSALYLCASSLAGHSPLHFGNGTRLTVT.

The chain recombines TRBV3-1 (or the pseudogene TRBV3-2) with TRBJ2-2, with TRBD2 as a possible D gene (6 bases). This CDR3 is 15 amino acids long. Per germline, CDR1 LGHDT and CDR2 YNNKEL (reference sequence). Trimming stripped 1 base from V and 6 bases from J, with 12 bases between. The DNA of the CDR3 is TGTGCCAGCAGCCAAGGTTCCCCGGGGGCCGGGGAGCTGTTTTTT. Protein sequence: CASSQGSPGAGELFF.

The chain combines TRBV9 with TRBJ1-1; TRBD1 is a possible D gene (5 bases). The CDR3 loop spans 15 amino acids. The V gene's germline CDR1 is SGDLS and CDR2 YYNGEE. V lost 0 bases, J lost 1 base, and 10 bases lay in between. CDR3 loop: CASSVVAGPNTEAFF. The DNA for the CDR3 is TGTGCCAGCAGCGTAGTGGCAGGGCCGAACACTGAAGCTTTCTTT.

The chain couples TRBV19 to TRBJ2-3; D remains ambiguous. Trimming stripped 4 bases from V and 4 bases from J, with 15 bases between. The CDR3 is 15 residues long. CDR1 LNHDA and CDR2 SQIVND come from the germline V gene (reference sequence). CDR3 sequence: CASSTGRFEPDTQYF. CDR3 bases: TGTGCCAGTAGTACGGGTAGGTTTGAGCCAGATACGCAGTATTTT.

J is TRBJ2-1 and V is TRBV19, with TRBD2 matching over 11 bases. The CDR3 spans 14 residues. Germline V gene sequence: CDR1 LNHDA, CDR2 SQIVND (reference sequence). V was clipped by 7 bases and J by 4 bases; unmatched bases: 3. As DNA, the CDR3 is TGTGCCAGTAAGACTAGCGGGACTTACAATGAGCAGTTCTTC. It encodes CASKTSGTYNEQFF. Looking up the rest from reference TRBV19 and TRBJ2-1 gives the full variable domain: DGGITQSPKYLFRKEGQNVTLSCEQNLNHDAMYWYRQDPGQGLRLIYYSQIVNDFQKGDIAEGYSVSREKKESFPLTVTSAQKNPTAFYLCASKTSGTYNEQFFGPGTRLTVL.

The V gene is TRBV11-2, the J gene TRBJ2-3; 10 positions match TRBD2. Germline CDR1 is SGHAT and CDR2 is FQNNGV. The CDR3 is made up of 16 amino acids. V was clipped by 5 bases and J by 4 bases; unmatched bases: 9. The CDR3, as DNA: TGTGCCAGCAGCCCGTTTCCCGGACTAGCGGCAGATACGCAGTATTTT. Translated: CASSPFPGLAADTQYF.

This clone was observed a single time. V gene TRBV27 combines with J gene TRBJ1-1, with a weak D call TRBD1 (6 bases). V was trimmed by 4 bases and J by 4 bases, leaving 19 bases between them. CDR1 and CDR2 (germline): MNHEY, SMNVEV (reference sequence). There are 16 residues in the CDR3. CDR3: CASSSGVLRVLTEAFF. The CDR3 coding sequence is TGTGCCAGCAGTTCAGGGGTCTTGCGGGTCCTCACTGAAGCTTTCTTT.

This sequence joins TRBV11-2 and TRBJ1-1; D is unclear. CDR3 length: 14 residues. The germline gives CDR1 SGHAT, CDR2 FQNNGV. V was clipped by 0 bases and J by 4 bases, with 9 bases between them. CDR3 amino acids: CASSLDRRVTEAFF. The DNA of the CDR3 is TGTGCCAGCAGCTTAGATCGCCGGGTCACTGAAGCTTTCTTT.